This T cell receptor (beta chain) was captured in a study of cytomegalovirus exposure and HLA in healthy donors. General study results and limits: Reportedly, diagnosis of cytomegalovirus status by the classifier showed high specificity and sensitivity.

Germline CDR1 is LGHNT and CDR2 is FRNRAP. This CDR3 spans 15 amino acids. PCR was performed using 60 Vbeta and 13 Jbeta primers. This table comes from immunoSEQ multiplex PCR, and its TCRdb copy is limited to in-frame clones, with some not included. Among 150,000 to 200,000 clones listed, more than 80% were seen once. In this sample, this clone turned up once. The antigen is undetermined. Sample: PBMCs. This TCR was recovered from a boy aged 10-17 years in good health and CMV-seronegative. This sequence joins TRBV12-5 and TRBJ2-5; no clear D gene. TRBJ2-7 matches the DNA end more closely, so the J call is doubtful. This chain's CDR3 is CASGPEGGAPYEQYF. The CDR3 region has the DNA TGTGCTAGTGGTCCCGAAGGCGGAGCGCCCTACGAGCAGTACTTC.